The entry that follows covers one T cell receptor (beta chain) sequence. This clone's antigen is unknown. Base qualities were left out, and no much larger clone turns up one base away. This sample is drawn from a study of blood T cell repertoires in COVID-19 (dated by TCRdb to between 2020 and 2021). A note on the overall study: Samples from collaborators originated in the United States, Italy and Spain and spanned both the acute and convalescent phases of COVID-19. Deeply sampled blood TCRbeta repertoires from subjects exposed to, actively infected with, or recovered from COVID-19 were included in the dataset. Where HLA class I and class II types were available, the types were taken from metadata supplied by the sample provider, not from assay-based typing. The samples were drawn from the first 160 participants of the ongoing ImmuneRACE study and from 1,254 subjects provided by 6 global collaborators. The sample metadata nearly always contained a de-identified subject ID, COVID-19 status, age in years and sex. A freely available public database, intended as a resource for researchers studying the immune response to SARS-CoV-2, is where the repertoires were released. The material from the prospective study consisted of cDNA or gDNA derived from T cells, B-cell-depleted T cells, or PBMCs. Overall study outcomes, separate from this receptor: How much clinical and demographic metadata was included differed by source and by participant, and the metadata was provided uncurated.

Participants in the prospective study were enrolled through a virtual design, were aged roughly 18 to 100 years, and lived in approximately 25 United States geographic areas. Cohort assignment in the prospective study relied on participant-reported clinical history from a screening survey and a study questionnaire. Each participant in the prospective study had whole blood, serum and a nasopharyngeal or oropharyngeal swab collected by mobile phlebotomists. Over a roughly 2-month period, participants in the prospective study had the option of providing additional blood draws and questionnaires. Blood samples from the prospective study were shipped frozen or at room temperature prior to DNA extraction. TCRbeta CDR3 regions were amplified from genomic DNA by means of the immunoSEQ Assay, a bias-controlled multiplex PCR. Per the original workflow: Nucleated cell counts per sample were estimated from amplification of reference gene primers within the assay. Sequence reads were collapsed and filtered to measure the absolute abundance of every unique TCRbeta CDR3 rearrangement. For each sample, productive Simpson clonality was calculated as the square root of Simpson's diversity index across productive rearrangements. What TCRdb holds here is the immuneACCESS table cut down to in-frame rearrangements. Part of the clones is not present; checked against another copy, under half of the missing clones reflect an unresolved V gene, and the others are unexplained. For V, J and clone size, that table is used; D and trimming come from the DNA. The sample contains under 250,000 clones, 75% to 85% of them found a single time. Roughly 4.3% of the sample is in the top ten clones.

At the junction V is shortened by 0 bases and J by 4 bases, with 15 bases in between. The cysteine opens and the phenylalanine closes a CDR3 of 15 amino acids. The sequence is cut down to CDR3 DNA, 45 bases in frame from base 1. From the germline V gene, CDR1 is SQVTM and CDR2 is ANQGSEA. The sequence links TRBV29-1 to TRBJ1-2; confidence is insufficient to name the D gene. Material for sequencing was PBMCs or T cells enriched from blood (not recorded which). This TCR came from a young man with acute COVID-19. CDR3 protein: CSVEDARARGYGYTF. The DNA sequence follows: TGCAGCGTTGAAGATGCGAGGGCTAGAGGCTATGGCTACACCTTC.